The clone carrying this T cell receptor beta chain has more than one count but fewer than ten. Antigen unknown. Sequencing relied on a cDNA template that was reverse transcribed from extracted RNA. The assay was immunoSEQ multiplex PCR, and TCRdb's table has in-frame clones only and misses some. Of under 200,000 clones listed, 55% to 75% are singletons. Treatment defined: oral pan-JAK inhibitor, 5-10 mg twice daily. This specimen belongs to a study of CD8+ T cells in alopecia areata. Study context: Treated patients were given oral tofacitinib, which was dosed at 5 to 10 mg twice daily. Severity was scored as percentage of affected scalp area in treated patients. Study-wide results and caveats: Besides other cells, scalp samples also yield sequences of resident alphabeta T cells from normal skin. Many expanded lesional clones persisted during tofacitinib (in both scalp and blood).

Sequences were derived from CD4+ T cells sorted from blood, sampled at week 24, from a patient treated with tofacitinib. The clonotype comes from a human donor with alopecia areata.

In nucleotides, the CDR3 is TGTGCCAGCAACCTAGGCGGTAGCAATCAGCCCCAGCATTTT. Translating gives CASNLGGSNQPQHF. This sequence joins TRBV6-6 and TRBJ1-5; D ambiguous. The germline V gene has CDR1 MNHNY and CDR2 SVGAGI (reference sequence). This CDR3 spans 14 amino acids. The ends were cut back, 7 bases at V and 0 bases at J, with 10 bases in the middle.